This record concerns one T cell receptor (beta chain) sequence. CDR3 length equals 14 residues. V was trimmed by 7 bases and J by 3 bases, leaving 15 bases between them. Germline CDR1 MNHEY, CDR2 SVGAGI. TCRdb keeps only in-frame clones here, not all; method: immunoSEQ multiplex PCR. This table holds under 85,000 clones, 80% to 85% found once. This entry is derived from a study of blood T cell repertoires in COVID-19. Study-level background: Italy, Spain and the United States were the sources of the convalescent and acute COVID-19 samples.

The sample consisted of peripheral blood. The chain employs TRBV6-5 and TRBJ1-1; possibly TRBD1 for D (6 bases). The source of this sequence is a man at least 80 years old with acute or convalescent COVID-19. CDR3 amino acids: CASKAQGSYTEAFF. The CDR3 DNA reads as TGTGCCAGCAAAGCCCAGGGGTCTTACACTGAAGCTTTCTTT.